These 26 T cell receptor beta chains share one sample of origin, sequenced in a study of OX40 agonist ivuxolimab in advanced cancers. TCRdb's copy holds only in-frame clones and misses some; the assay was immunoSEQ multiplex PCR. The profile shows about 76,000 clones, around 84% of them singletons. The sequencing here drew on CD4+ or CD8+ T cells sorted from blood, taken in a trial of the OX40 agonist ivuxolimab. The source is an adult with an advanced solid tumor such as melanoma, head and neck, liver or kidney cancer.

V is TRBV19 and J is TRBJ2-5; D uncertain. The germline V and J ends were trimmed by 1 base and 0 bases, with 9 bases remaining between them. The CDR3 runs 15 residues. The V gene's germline CDR1 is LNHDA and CDR2 SQIVND (reference sequence). Written as DNA, the CDR3 is TGTGCCAGTAGTATAGGCATCGGCTACCAAGAGACCCAGTACTTC. Its translation is CASSIGIGYQETQYF.

This clone has more than one count but fewer than ten. CDR3 sequence: CASSSGGAGKKLFF. DNA for the CDR3: TGCGCCAGCAGCTCAGGGGGCGCTGGGAAAAAACTGTTTTTT. The V call is TRBV10-1, the J call TRBJ1-4; 8 positions agree with TRBD1. V was pared by 6 bases and J by 9 bases, with 9 bases of the junction left unmatched. The CDR3 is 14 amino acids. The V gene's germline CDR1 is WNHNN and CDR2 SYGVQD (reference sequence).

CDR3 amino acids: CATAGQGAEGNTIYF. CDR3 bases: TGTGCCACCGCCGGGCAGGGGGCTGAAGGAAACACCATATATTTT. The chain carries TRBV6-6 and TRBJ1-3, with 8 bases that match TRBD1. This CDR3 has 15 residues. V lost 10 bases, J lost 4 bases, and 12 bases stayed unmatched. Germline V gene lookup returns CDR1 MNHNY and CDR2 SVGAGI (reference sequence).

The chain carries TRBV4-2 and TRBJ2-5; D unclear. Trimming took off 5 bases at V and 2 bases at J, with 9 bases between the two ends. The CDR3 totals 13 residues. From germline, CDR1 is LGHNA and CDR2 YNFKEQ. The CDR3 loop reads CASSITAQETQYF. The CDR3 DNA sequence: TGTGCCAGCAGCATAACAGCTCAAGAGACCCAGTACTTC.

The chain combines TRBV5-4 with TRBJ2-5; 15 bases agree with TRBD2. With 5 bases clipped from V and 3 bases from J, the junction kept 5 bases outside the gene matches. Germline V lookup: CDR1 SGHNT, CDR2 YYREEE (reference sequence). This CDR3 comprises 16 residues. Here the CDR3 DNA reads TGTGCCAGCAGGCCAGGGACTAGCGGGGGGAAAGAGACCCAGTACTTC. This translates into CASRPGTSGGKETQYF.

The genes are TRBV7-3 and TRBJ2-2; 9 bases are shared with TRBD2. V trimming: 0 bases; J trimming: 6 bases; junction bases outside the gene matches: 2. Per the germline V gene, CDR1 is SGHTA and CDR2 is FQGTGA. The CDR3 sequence is 15 residues long. The DNA of the CDR3 is TGTGCCAGCAGCTTAACTAGCGGGGGTCCCGGGGAGCTGTTTTTT. Translation: CASSLTSGGPGELFF.

The chain uses TRBV10-3 and TRBJ2-6; D remains unclear. The CDR3 spans 18 residues. Trimming left V 0 bases short and J 5 bases short, with 17 bases between. Per germline, CDR1 ENHRY and CDR2 SYGVKD. CDR3 bases: TGTGCCATCAGTGAGTCAAAGGGTCCAAGTAGGAGGGCCAACGTCCTGACTTTC. Translation gives CAISESKGPSRRANVLTF.

This chain joins TRBV1 and TRBJ2-3; the DNA was not compared with TRBD1, the D call given in the table. TRBV1 constitutes a pseudogene. This CDR3 is built from 17 residues. CDR3 coding DNA: TGCACCAGCAGCCAAGATAGTCAAAGGGGAATCCCGGATACGCAGTATTTT. Protein sequence: CTSSQDSQRGIPDTQYF.

As concerns this clone: Additional DNA sequences in this sample encode the identical CDR3. The chain carries TRBV7-9 and TRBJ2-7; TRBD2 might be the D (7 bases). Germline CDR1 reads SEHNR; CDR2 reads FQNEAQ (reference sequence). This CDR3 comprises 15 residues. Trimming left V 3 bases short and J 0 bases short, with 12 bases between. In DNA, the CDR3 is TGTGCCAGCAGCTTTACGGGGGGCAGCTCCTACGAGCAGTACTTC. Protein sequence: CASSFTGGSSYEQYF. Complete variable domain (other parts from reference TRBV7-9 and TRBJ2-7): DTGVSQNPRHKITKRGQNVTFRCDPISEHNRLYWYRQTLGQGPEFLTYFQNEAQLEKSRLLSDRFSAERPKGSFSTLEIQRTEQGDSAMYLCASSFTGGSSYEQYFGPGTRLTVT.

The chain uses TRBV19 and TRBJ2-7, with a tentative D call TRBD1 (5 bases). V was cut by 3 bases and J by 6 bases, with 12 bases left in between. The CDR3 has 13 amino acids. From germline, CDR1 is LNHDA and CDR2 SQIVND (reference sequence). The CDR3 coding sequence is TGTGCCAGTAGTATGTTGCAGGGTAGCGAGCAGTACGTC. It specifies CASSMLQGSEQYV.

The chain links TRBV5-1 to TRBJ2-3; D perhaps matches TRBD2 (5 bases). Germline V lookup: CDR1 SGHRS, CDR2 YFSETQ. The CDR3 consists of 15 residues. V was trimmed by 9 bases and J by 3 bases, leaving 20 bases between them. The CDR3 DNA sequence: TGCGCCACTAACGGGGATGGGATGAGTACAGATACGCAGTATTTT. Translation gives CATNGDGMSTDTQYF.

This chain joins TRBV7-2 and TRBJ2-1; TRBD1 matches 9 bases. The CDR3 contains 15 residues. Germline CDR1 is SGHTA and CDR2 is FQGNSA. Trimming took 5 bases from V and 3 from J; bases not matched to a gene: 5. CDR3 DNA: TGTGCCAGCAGCCCCTGGACAGGGGACTACAATGAGCAGTTCTTC. It is translated as CASSPWTGDYNEQFF.

The table lists this clone with a few counts. The chain carries TRBV5-8 and TRBJ2-1; D remains ambiguous. The CDR3 spans 13 residues. V shed 4 bases and J shed 9 bases, with 14 bases lying between them. Germline V lookup: CDR1 SGHTS, CDR2 YDEGEE. This CDR3 is CASSGSLDREQFF. CDR3 bases: TGTGCCAGCAGCGGCTCGTTAGACCGTGAGCAGTTCTTC.

This chain connects TRBV6-1 to TRBJ1-5; D might be TRBD1 (5 bases). This CDR3 is 15 amino acids long. Germline-derived CDR1 and CDR2 are MNHNS and SASEGT. V was trimmed by 1 base and J by 3 bases, leaving 10 bases between them. CDR3 sequence: CASSEGPGHNQPQHF. DNA for the CDR3: TGTGCCAGCAGTGAAGGGCCAGGGCACAATCAGCCCCAGCATTTT.

This chain connects TRBV30 to TRBJ1-6; D gene ambiguous. Per germline, CDR1 GTSNPN and CDR2 SVGIG (reference sequence). The CDR3 sequence is 13 residues long. The V end was cut by 7 bases, the J end by 10 bases, with 17 bases between. DNA of the CDR3: TGTGCCTTTTTAAACGGGCCTCAATCACCCCTCCACTTT. This translates into CAFLNGPQSPLHF. Based on the CDR3 plus reference TRBV30 and TRBJ1-6, the full variable domain is SQTIHQWPATLVQPVGSPLSLECTVEGTSNPNLYWYRQAAGRGLQLLFYSVGIGQISSEVPQNLSASRPQDRQFILSSKKLLLSDSGFYLCAFLNGPQSPLHFGNGTRLTVT.

The V and J genes are TRBV2 and TRBJ2-5; D may be TRBD2 (5 bases). The V and J ends lost 3 bases and 5 bases respectively, with 13 bases between them. From germline, CDR1 is SNHLY and CDR2 FYNNEI. This CDR3 contains 14 residues. CDR3 loop: CASSEGDGKETQYF. For the CDR3, the DNA is TGTGCCAGCAGTGAGGGCGACGGGAAGGAGACCCAGTACTTC.

The chain carries TRBV5-4 and TRBJ2-5; 15 bases match TRBD2. The V and J ends lost 4 bases and 4 bases, in that order; junction bases with no gene match: 11. The CDR3 has 18 residues. CDR1 SGHNT and CDR2 YYREEE come from the germline V gene (reference sequence). CDR3 in amino acids: CASSTGTSGGLRGETQYF. Written as DNA, the CDR3 is TGTGCCAGCAGCACGGGGACTAGCGGGGGGCTAAGGGGAGAGACCCAGTACTTC. The entire variable domain, with the rest obtained from reference TRBV5-4 and TRBJ2-5, is as follows: ETGVTQSPTHLIKTRGQQVTLRCSSQSGHNTVSWYQQALGQGPQFIFQYYREEENGRGNFPPRFSGLQFPNYSSELNVNALELDDSALYLCASSTGTSGGLRGETQYFGPGTRLLVL.

The chain has TRBV4-1 and TRBJ2-5, with D possibly being TRBD1 (5 bases). The CDR3 has 14 amino acids. Deletions cut 3 bases from V and 5 bases from J, with 13 bases between. Germline V gene data show CDR1 as MGHRA and CDR2 as YSYEKL. The CDR3, as DNA: TGCGCCAGCAGCCAGCGCAGGGTCCCCGAGACCCAGTACTTC. This sequence encodes CASSQRRVPETQYF.

This chain links TRBV28 with TRBJ1-5; D possibly corresponds to TRBD1 (5 bases). CDR1 and CDR2 from the germline V gene are MDHEN and SYDVKM. V was shortened by 3 bases and J by 4 bases, with 19 bases between the two germline ends. This CDR3 region has 17 residues. This CDR3 is CASSLGGIVAGNQPQHF. In DNA form, the CDR3 reads TGTGCCAGCAGTTTGGGTGGGATAGTAGCAGGGAATCAGCCCCAGCATTTT.

V is TRBV7-3 and J is TRBJ2-1; tentative D call: TRBD2 (6 bases). The CDR3 loop spans 14 amino acids. Germline-derived CDR1 and CDR2 are SGHTA and FQGTGA. Trimming pared 5 bases from V and 4 bases from J, leaving 12 bases between. CDR3 sequence: CASSKTGGYNEQFF. In nucleotides, the CDR3 is TGTGCCAGCAGCAAAACCGGGGGATACAATGAGCAGTTCTTC.

The rearrangement uses TRBV15 and TRBJ1-5, with 12 positions matching TRBD1. V dropped 4 bases and J dropped 0; count of bases not matched to a gene: 4. The germline gives CDR1 LNHNV, CDR2 YYDKDF (reference sequence). CDR3 length equals 17 residues. CDR3 region: CATSTGTGGFSNQPQHF. Here the CDR3 DNA reads TGTGCCACCAGCACCGGGACAGGGGGCTTTAGCAATCAGCCCCAGCATTTT.

The chain links TRBV18 to TRBJ2-3; 8 nucleotides align to TRBD1. Unmatched junction bases numbered 6, after V lost 6 bases and J lost 1 base. Germline V CDR1 and CDR2: KGHSH, LQKENI. The CDR3 runs 15 residues. This CDR3 is CASSAGGDGTDTQYF. In DNA, the CDR3 is TGTGCCAGCTCCGCAGGGGGCGATGGCACAGATACGCAGTATTTT. The full variable domain, rest sourced from reference TRBV18 and TRBJ2-3, is NAGVMQNPRHLVRRRGQEARLRCSPMKGHSHVYWYRQLPEEGLKFMVYLQKENIIDESGMPKERFSAEFPKEGPSILRIQQVVRGDSAAYFCASSAGGDGTDTQYFGPGTRLTVL.

A word on this clone: Other DNA variants within this sample encode the same CDR3. J is TRBJ2-2 and V is TRBV7-9, with unresolved D. Germline CDR1 reads SEHNR; CDR2 reads FQNEAQ (reference sequence). V shed 2 bases and J shed 0 bases, with 7 bases lying between them. This CDR3 comprises 15 residues. The CDR3 DNA sequence: TGTGCCAGCAGCTTATCCAGCGCGAACACCGGGGAGCTGTTTTTT. It yields the protein CASSLSSANTGELFF.

This chain uses TRBV28 with TRBJ2-3; D uncertain. CDR3 length equals 13 residues. V was shortened by 8 bases and J by 0 bases, with 9 bases between the two germline ends. CDR1 and CDR2 from the germline V gene are MDHEN and SYDVKM. The CDR3 loop is CASGWASTDTQYF. CDR3 coding DNA: TGTGCCAGCGGGTGGGCTAGCACAGATACGCAGTATTTT.

For the CDR3, the DNA is TGCGCCAGCAGCCAAGAAGGTCAGGGGCTCACTGAAGCTTTCTTT. Its protein product is CASSQEGQGLTEAFF. The chain combines TRBV4-3 with TRBJ1-1, with D possibly TRBD1 on 6 matching bases. The CDR3 has 15 amino acids. The germline V and J ends were trimmed by 0 bases and 4 bases, with 12 bases remaining between them. Germline loops: CDR1 LGHNA, CDR2 YSLEER.

V and J are TRBV7-3 and TRBJ2-3, with D perhaps matching TRBD2 (6 bases). The V gene's germline CDR1 is SGHTA and CDR2 FQGTGA. V lost 5 bases and J 1 base, leaving 13 bases between the germline ends. The CDR3 has 15 residues. The CDR3 loop reads CASSPYGGGTDTQYF. In nucleotides, the CDR3 is TGTGCCAGCAGCCCCTATGGCGGGGGCACAGATACGCAGTATTTT. Based on the CDR3 plus reference TRBV7-3 and TRBJ2-3, the full variable domain is GAGVSQTPSNKVTEKGKYVELRCDPISGHTALYWYRQSLGQGPEFLIYFQGTGAADDSGLPNDRFFAVRPEGSVSTLKIQRTERGDSAVYLCASSPYGGGTDTQYFGPGTRLTVL.